Below, 7 T cell receptor beta chains from the same sample are listed, as sequenced in a study of T cells in Graves' hyperthyroidism and ophthalmopathy. There were TCR beta CDR3 regions amplified from RNA transcripts. HTBI primers were used for first-round RT-PCR of the TCR CDR3. MiXCR, applied by TCRdb to the multiplex PCR reads, yields one record per CDR3 protein. The table has hundreds of thousands of distinct CDR3 sequences, about 13% seen once; the top ten hold about 9.1%. Sequenced sample: blood. Receptors originate from a woman between 18 and 29 years old with Graves' hyperthyroidism.

This clonotype showed up many times. The chain carries TRBV4-1 and TRBJ1-1, with D perhaps TRBD1 (5 bases). The CDR3 has 16 residues. Germline V lookup: CDR1 MGHRA, CDR2 YSYEKL. V was shortened by 0 bases and J by 1 base, with 12 bases between the two germline ends. The CDR3 bases are TGCGCCAGCAGCCAAGAGGGGCCGGGGCGGAACACTGAAGCTTTCTTT. It is translated as CASSQEGPGRNTEAFF.

This clonotype was counted many times. The CDR3: CSGLAVNTGELFF. The CDR3 nucleotides are TGCAGTGGACTAGCGGTAAACACCGGGGAGCTGTTTTTT. The chain links TRBV20-1 to TRBJ2-2; 9 bases agree with TRBD2. The trim removed 7 bases at V and 2 bases at J, leaving 2 bases unmatched. CDR1 and CDR2 from the germline V gene are DFQATT and SNEGSKA (reference sequence). The CDR3 sequence is 13 residues long.

The CDR3 spells CASSLRQVDTEAFF. CDR3 coding DNA: TGCGCCAGCAGCTTAAGGCAGGTCGACACTGAAGCTTTCTTT. V usage is TRBV5-1 and J usage is TRBJ1-1; D is unclear. There are 14 residues in the CDR3. Per the germline V gene, CDR1 is SGHRS and CDR2 is YFSETQ. Trimming took 2 bases from V and 3 from J, leaving 11 bases between them.

This clonotype has more than one count but fewer than ten. CDR3 sequence reads: CASSLVPAKGGYTF. CDR3 in DNA: TGTGCCAGCAGCTTAGTGCCGGCCAAGGGTGGCTACACCTTC. V is TRBV7-9 and J is TRBJ1-2; D unresolved. The V gene lost 1 base and the J gene lost 7 bases, with 13 bases spanning the gap. From germline, CDR1 is SEHNR and CDR2 FQNEAQ (reference sequence). This CDR3 comprises 14 residues.

Many counts were recorded for this clonotype. The CDR3 nucleotides read TGTGCCAGCAGTTTCGGCGGGGGGGCCGGAGATACGCAGTATTTT. It specifies CASSFGGGAGDTQYF. The chain combines TRBV28 with TRBJ2-3; 9 bases line up with TRBD2. The V gene's germline CDR1 is MDHEN and CDR2 SYDVKM. The V and J ends lost 3 bases and 5 bases, in that order; junction bases with no gene match: 6. This CDR3 comprises 15 residues.

This clonotype occurred many times. The V call is TRBV3-1, the J call TRBJ2-3, with 10 bases identical to TRBD2. In germline, CDR1 is LGHDT, CDR2 YNNKEL (reference sequence). With V trimmed by 1 base and J by 5 bases, 9 bases remained unmatched. The CDR3 runs to 17 residues. The CDR3 DNA sequence: TGTGCCAGCAGCCAAGTCCTAGCGGGAGCTGGGGGAGATACGCAGTATTTT. As protein: CASSQVLAGAGGDTQYF.

The genes are TRBV20-1 and TRBJ2-3; D not certain. Germline CDR1 reads DFQATT; CDR2 reads SNEGSKA (reference sequence). The CDR3 loop spans 14 amino acids. The germline V and J ends were trimmed by 4 bases and 3 bases, with 14 bases remaining between them. CDR3: CSAMIRTGTDTQYF. CDR3 coding DNA: TGCAGTGCTATGATCCGCACTGGGACAGATACGCAGTATTTT.